The rows below give T cell receptor beta chains drawn from one sample of a study of post-analysis software for immune sequencing data. Each CDR3 protein is one row after TCRdb ran MiXCR on the PCR reads. The table has about 770,000 distinct CDR3 sequences, around 46% seen once. Sequencing input: blood. These receptors all come from a girl aged 10 to 17 with multiple sclerosis. Both conserved end residues are part of each CDR3. Each record gives: clone size, J gene, D gene, V gene, CDR3 DNA, CDR3 protein. A D gene is named only where the DNA matches it firmly. The size entry is marked missing in some rows and otherwise reads once, few, many or a size class.

>-|TRBJ1-6|TRBD1|TRBV6-5
TGTGCCAGCAGTTACTCGACAGGGGAGACCTATAATTCACCCCTCCACTTT
CASSYSTGETYNSPLHF
>-|TRBJ2-7|-|TRBV10-3
TGTGCCATCAGGGGGGGGCCGGAGTCCTGCGAGCAGTACTTC
CAIRGGPESCEQYF
>-|TRBJ2-7|-|TRBV12-3/TRBV12-4
TGTGCCAGCAGTTATACCACGGGGGGCGACGAGCAGTACTTC
CASSYTTGGDEQYF
>few|TRBJ2-7|TRBD2|TRBV5-5
TGTGCCAGCAGCTGGGCGGGGGAACTCTACGAGCAGTACTTC
CASSWAGELYEQYF
>few|TRBJ2-1|TRBD2|TRBV28
TGTGCCGGCAGTTCCCTAGACCGGACTAGCGGGACCTACAATGAGCAGTTCTTC
CAGSSLDRTSGTYNEQFF
>-|TRBJ2-1|TRBD2|TRBV15
TGTGCCACCAGCAGAGATTGGGCGGCTAGCGGGAGCTGGGACAATGAGCAGTTCTTC
CATSRDWAASGSWDNEQFF
>once|TRBJ2-7|TRBD2|TRBV20-1
TGCAGTGCTAGAGACGTCGGGGGGACCTACGAGCAGTACTTC
CSARDVGGTYEQYF
>-|TRBJ2-7|-|TRBV29-1
TGCAGCGTGGAAATACAGGAAAGCTCCTACGAGCAGTACTTC
CSVEIQESSYEQYF
>-|TRBJ1-1|-|TRBV5-1
TGCGCCAGCAGCTTGGTTCCAGACACTGAAGCTTTCTTT
CASSLVPDTEAFF
>-|TRBJ1-5|-|TRBV9
TGTGCCAGCAGCGTAGGGGTAGAAAATCAGCCCCAGCATTTT
CASSVGVENQPQHF
>few|TRBJ2-1|-|TRBV5-6
TGTGCCAGCAGCTTCGCGGAGGCCCACAATGAGCAGTTCTTC
CASSFAEAHNEQFF
>-|TRBJ2-3|TRBD2|TRBV5-1
TGCGCCAGCAGCTTGGCCTTTGAGTCTAGCGGGAAGCGCTTCACAGTTACGCAGTATTTT
CASSLAFESSGKRFTVTQYF
>-|TRBJ1-5|TRBD1|TRBV6-6
TGTGCCAGCAGTACCGGGGACAGGGGTCAGCCCCAGCATTTT
CASSTGDRGQPQHF
>few|TRBJ1-1|TRBD1|TRBV29-1
TGCAGCGTTGAGCGGACAGGAATTAACACTGAAGCTTTCTTT
CSVERTGINTEAFF
>few|TRBJ2-4|TRBD2|TRBV28
TGTGCCAGCATAGGGGAGGGCAAAAACATTCAGTACTTC
CASIGEGKNIQYF
>-|TRBJ2-3|-|TRBV20-1
TGCAGTGCTACGTTAGGGGGAGCAGGCACAGATACGCAGTATTTT
CSATLGGAGTDTQYF
>-|TRBJ2-7|TRBD2|TRBV27
TGTGCCAGCAGTTTACGCGGACTAGCGGGGTTCTACGAGCAGTACTTC
CASSLRGLAGFYEQYF
>-|TRBJ1-1|TRBD1|TRBV5-8
TGTGCCAGCAGCCTCGGACAGGGCGTAGCTTTCTTT
CASSLGQGVAFF
>-|TRBJ1-1|TRBD1|TRBV24-1
TGTGCCACCAGTGATTTGCCGGACAGGGGTGAGAACACTGAAGCTTTCTTT
CATSDLPDRGENTEAFF
>few|TRBJ2-7|-|TRBV7-9
TGTGCCAGCAGCACACCCCGGGATTCCGACTACGAGCAGTACTTC
CASSTPRDSDYEQYF
>-|TRBJ1-5|-|TRBV6-1
TGTGCCAGCACGCGGGCGGGGGGCGATCAGCCCCAGCATTTT
CASTRAGGDQPQHF
>-|TRBJ1-2|-|TRBV7-9
TGTGCCAGCAGCTTAGGCTTCGGCAGAAATGCTGAGGAGTATGGCTACACCTTC
CASSLGFGRNAEEYGYTF
>-|TRBJ2-3|-|TRBV10-3
TGTGCCATCAGCTCCAAGGAGACTAGCACAGATACGCAGTATTTT
CAISSKETSTDTQYF
>-|TRBJ2-1|TRBD1|TRBV7-9
TGTGCCAGCAGAGACGGACAGGGCTCGAGCTCCTACAATGAGCAGTTCTTC
CASRDGQGSSSYNEQFF
>-|TRBJ2-7|TRBD1|TRBV11-2
TGTGCCAGCAGGTCAATCAGGGGGCTGGGGAACGAGCAGTACTTC
CASRSIRGLGNEQYF
>-|TRBJ1-1|-|TRBV28
TGTGCCAGCAGCTCCTCCTCCGGGACAGAAGCTTTCTTT
CASSSSSGTEAFF
>few|TRBJ1-3|-|TRBV6-5
TGTGCCAGCAGTTACTCTTGGGGCACTGGAAACACCATATATTTT
CASSYSWGTGNTIYF
>-|TRBJ2-2|-|TRBV5-1
TGCGCCAGCAGTTCCGCAGGATCCCACACCGGGGAGCTGTTTTTT
CASSSAGSHTGELFF
>-|TRBJ2-3|-|TRBV20-1
TGCAGTGCGACTCACACAGATACGCAGTATTTT
CSATHTDTQYF
>few|TRBJ2-5|TRBD1|TRBV11-2
TGTGCCAGCAGCCCAATTAAAGGACAGGGTGCCGAGACCCAGTACTTC
CASSPIKGQGAETQYF
>many|TRBJ2-7|-|TRBV7-9
TGTGCCAGCAGCGCCGACTACGAGCAGTACTTC
CASSADYEQYF
>-|TRBJ1-2|-|TRBV12-3/TRBV12-4
TGTGCCAGCAGTTTAGACAGGTTTGGCGGCTACACCTTC
CASSLDRFGGYTF
>-|TRBJ2-6|-|TRBV5-1
TGCGCCAGCAGTAATAGGCGCTCTGGGGCCAACGTCCTGACTTTC
CASSNRRSGANVLTF
>-|TRBJ2-3|-|TRBV12-3/TRBV12-4
TGTGCCAGCACCGGTTTGGACCCTAGCACAGATACGCAGTATTTT
CASTGLDPSTDTQYF
>-|TRBJ2-5|-|TRBV3-1
TGTGCCAGCAGCCCAACCCGGGACACCCGGGGGACCCAGTACTTC
CASSPTRDTRGTQYF
>-|TRBJ1-1|TRBD1|TRBV5-1
TGCGCCAGCAGCCCTGACAGGGGGCCCACTGAAGCTTTCTTT
CASSPDRGPTEAFF
>-|TRBJ2-4|-|TRBV12-3/TRBV12-4
-
CASSSSGAKNIQYF
>-|TRBJ2-5|-|TRBV7-2
TGTGCCAGCAGCTTAATTGACACTAAAGAGACCCAGTACTTC
CASSLIDTKETQYF
>-|TRBJ2-1|TRBD2|TRBV4-1
TGCGCCAGCAGCCAAGATACTAGCGGGCATTACAATGAGCAGTTCTTC
CASSQDTSGHYNEQFF
>-|TRBJ1-1|-|TRBV6-1
TGTGCCAGCAGTGAAGAAGGAGCAGATCGGCGGTGGAACACTGAAGCTTTCTTT
CASSEEGADRRWNTEAFF
>-|TRBJ2-3|TRBD2|TRBV28
TGTGCCAGCAGTTCCTTAATGCGGGAGCCAACAGATACGCAGTATTTT
CASSSLMREPTDTQYF
>-|TRBJ2-3|TRBD2|TRBV9
TGTGCCAGCAGCTCCCGCGGGGGAGATACGCAGTATTTT
CASSSRGGDTQYF
>-|TRBJ2-1|-|TRBV12-3/TRBV12-4
TGTGCCAGCAGTTTAATCGGCTCCGGTGAGCAGTTCTTC
CASSLIGSGEQFF
>-|TRBJ1-5|-|TRBV10-2
TGCGCCAGCAGTGATCGTCTCAGAGGACAGATCAATCAGCCCCAGCATTTT
CASSDRLRGQINQPQHF
>few|TRBJ2-3|TRBD1|TRBV29-1
TGCAGCGTTGAAGAGGGGACAGGGGGCCATACGCAGTATTTT
CSVEEGTGGHTQYF
>-|TRBJ2-6|-|TRBV30
TGTGCCTGGAGTTTGGCAGGGGCCAACGTCCTGACTTTC
CAWSLAGANVLTF
>-|TRBJ2-6|-|TRBV13
TGTGCCAGCAGCTTAGACCGAGACCACTCTGGGGCCAACGTCCTGACTTTC
CASSLDRDHSGANVLTF
>-|TRBJ2-7|-|TRBV7-2
TGTGCCAGCAGCTTAAAAGCCGCTGGCGGAGGCGAGCAGTACTTC
CASSLKAAGGGEQYF
>-|TRBJ2-1|TRBD2|TRBV15
TGTGCCACCAGCAGAGATCCGGGGGGACTAGCGGCCAACAATGAGCAGTTCTTC
CATSRDPGGLAANNEQFF
>-|TRBJ2-7|TRBD1|TRBV4-1
TGCGCCAGCAGCCAAACATCCGGGACAGGGGTGCTCGAGCAGTACTTC
CASSQTSGTGVLEQYF
>few|TRBJ2-3|-|TRBV19
TGTGCCTCCCTGGGCGGCACCCTGAGCACAGATACGCAGTATTTT
CASLGGTLSTDTQYF
>-|TRBJ2-7|TRBD2|TRBV28
TGTGCCAGCAGTTTGCCTAGCGGGAGTTATAACCTTAACTACGAGCAGTACTTC
CASSLPSGSYNLNYEQYF
>-|TRBJ2-2|-|TRBV6-5
TGTGCCAGCAGTTACTCGGTCGTAACAGGGAAGGCGAACACCGGGGAGCTGTTTTTT
CASSYSVVTGKANTGELFF
>-|TRBJ1-1|TRBD1|TRBV5-4
TGTGCCAGCAGCTTTATCGACAGGGGGAACACTGAAGCTTTCTTT
CASSFIDRGNTEAFF
>-|TRBJ2-5|-|TRBV18
TGTGCCAGCTCATCTCGGGGGTTCCAAGAGACCCAGTACTTC
CASSSRGFQETQYF
>once|TRBJ1-1|-|TRBV6-5
TGTGCCAGCACCGGGGGCGTGAGCACTGAAGCTTTCTTT
CASTGGVSTEAFF
>few|TRBJ2-7|TRBD2|TRBV10-3
TGTGCCATCAGTGAGTCTCTAGCGGGATACGAGCAGTACTTC
CAISESLAGYEQYF
>-|TRBJ2-2|-|TRBV4-3
TGCGCCAGCAGCCAAGATAAGGGTGGGCACACCGGGGAGCTGTTTTTT
CASSQDKGGHTGELFF